This T cell receptor beta chain was recorded in a study of human T cells and chemical hapten exposure (dated by TCRdb to the early 2020s). For the study in its entirety: For sensitization, 2% DPC in acetone was applied to a roughly 2 cm by roughly 2 cm area of upper inner arm skin. Throughout the study period of around 25 weeks, patients also received therapeutic DPC doses to the scalp every week. Patch testing was done on the upper back using Finn chambers containing 0.01% DPC, and results were scored after 6 days according to International Contact Dermatitis Research Group standards. The mostly female patient cohort included alopecia areata with under or over 50% scalp involvement, alopecia totalis and alopecia universalis. Libraries were pooled for sequencing, and per-sample TCR yields varied mainly because of small differences in library volumes within the pool. Peripheral blood TCR repertoire changes were tracked in vivo in alopecia patients during primary and secondary sensitization to the hapten diphenylcyclopropenone (DPC). Blood samples were taken from patients before sensitization (week 0) and at 2, 6 and about 24 weeks after DPC sensitization. For TCR sequencing, blood came from about 29 alopecia patients at anywhere from one to four time points (pre-sensitization, 2, 6 and 24 weeks).

Read against the paper, the sample's time point label means: patch test 1, 2 weeks after DPC sensitization. The meaning of the sample's treatment or condition label: therapeutic diphenylcyclopropenone sensitization with weekly scalp DPC. At each patch-test visit, blood was drawn before the patch test was applied. To be eligible, patients had to be aged 18 to 70, diagnosed with alopecia and judged suitable for DPC therapy, while pregnant patients were excluded. Total RNA was extracted from unfractionated whole blood that had been collected in Tempus Blood RNA tubes. This clonotype was picked up many times. Its antigen target is currently unknown. No much larger clone exists at a distance of one base, and base qualities are not known. Receptor libraries were prepared by RACE. Sequencing instrument: NextSeq 500. Library preparation attached unique molecular identifiers to individual cDNA molecules for quantitative, reproducible TCR counting. For every blood RNA sample, sequencing covered both the TCR alpha and TCR beta chains. The source study handled its data this way. Samples had a median of about 96,000 TCRs, with a range from roughly 23,224 to 700,000. The Decombinator software suite was used to annotate V, J and CDR3 in the TCR reads. To make PS versus PT1 abundance plots, every sample was subsampled to the same number of TCRs (28,000). Expanded TCRs were defined as absent before sensitization and observed at least eight times at the 2-week time point. TCRdb reprocessing: public reads trimmed at Q25 with fastp, clones called with MiXCR, in-frame beta chains kept. Each CDR3 protein appears once, grouped with its most common genes and DNA. The V and J calls were not made by the authors but by TCRdb's processing. This sample lists 380,000 or so distinct CDR3 sequences; about 4.4% were detected once. Of the sample, under 2.5% is held by the ten largest clones.

Study-level results and caveats: A positive correlation was found between the number of PT1 expanded TCRs and patch test score, with significance reached at thresholds 8, 16 and 32 but not 4. Because every patient had alopecia, a presumed autoimmune disease, the patients' immune response might differ from that of healthy individuals. Expanded TCRs formed significantly more large CDR3 similarity clusters than pre-sensitization or healthy control sets, consistent with antigen-driven responses. After repeated subsampling, changes were observed in the strength of the expansion versus patch-test correlation and in the threshold at which the correlation became significant. The number of TCRs above 1 in 1000 frequency did not change with DPC sensitization; there was no evidence of global repertoire structure alterations.

Source: whole blood, taken in connection with sensitization to the hapten diphenylcyclopropenone (DPC). The TCR sequence derives from a woman aged 45-60 years with alopecia areata. Some clones in this sample may be carry-over from other donors' samples.

The CDR3 in this case is CAISGGTANTEAFF. The DNA sequence follows: TGTGCCATCAGTGGGGGGACGGCGAACACTGAAGCTTTCTTT. The V and J segments used are TRBV10-3 and TRBJ1-1, and the D gene may be TRBD1, 5 bases matching. CDR1 ENHRY and CDR2 SYGVKD were looked up in the germline V gene. Trimming removed 4 bases from V and 1 base from J, leaving 10 bases between the germline ends. From cysteine to phenylalanine, the CDR3 is 14 amino acids long. Just the 42-base CDR3 DNA is kept, in frame starting at base 1.